This is a list of T cell receptor beta chains from one sample in a study of blood T cell repertoires in COVID-19. Some clones are missing from TCRdb's copy, which holds only in-frame ones; the method was immunoSEQ multiplex PCR. The data show approximately 100,000 clones, roughly nine tenths seen once. Sequenced sample: peripheral blood. The receptors stem from a human donor in a cohort sampled during active COVID-19. The CDR3 runs from the conserved cysteine through the conserved F or W. D genes are given only for firm matches. Some rows have no size entry. The others give once, few or many, or a class for an expanded clone.

clone_size,v_call,j_call,d_call,cdr3_nt,cdr3_aa
NA,TRBV6-2/TRBV6-3,TRBJ1-2,NA,TGTGCCAGCAGTTACTCCGACGGGGAAGCTAACTATGGCTACACCTTC,CASSYSDGEANYGYTF
NA,TRBV13,TRBJ2-2,TRBD1,TGTGCCAGCAGCTATACAGGGGAATGGACAGCCGGGGAGCTGTTTTTT,CASSYTGEWTAGELFF
NA,TRBV7-2,TRBJ1-2,NA,TGTGCCAGCAGCTTAGGCCACAGGACTAACTATGGCTACACCTTC,CASSLGHRTNYGYTF
NA,TRBV6-5,TRBJ1-2,NA,TGTGCCAGCTTAAGGGGTGGCTACACCTTC,CASLRGGYTF
NA,TRBV28,TRBJ2-7,TRBD2,TGTGCCAGCAAGCGGACTAGCGGGAGGTCGAGCTCCTACGAGCAGTACTTC,CASKRTSGRSSSYEQYF
NA,TRBV28,TRBJ2-1,TRBD1,TGTGCCAGCAGACTCAGGACAGGGGGGACGGGAGAGGGCTACAATGAGCAGTTCTTC,CASRLRTGGTGEGYNEQFF
NA,TRBV6-5,TRBJ1-2,TRBD1,TGTGCCAGCAGAGGACAGGGGGCAAGGTATGGCTACACCTTC,CASRGQGARYGYTF
NA,TRBV20-1,TRBJ1-1,NA,TGCAGTTCTACGACGGGGACTGAAGCTTTCTTT,CSSTTGTEAFF
NA,TRBV6-6,TRBJ2-7,NA,TGTGCCAGCAGTTACTCGAGGGCTGACGAGCAGTACTTC,CASSYSRADEQYF
once,TRBV5-6,TRBJ1-3,NA,TGTGCCAGCAGCTCCTCAACGCGGGACGGACGAGGAAACACCATATATTTT,CASSSSTRDGRGNTIYF
NA,TRBV5-1,TRBJ2-1,TRBD2,TGCGCCAGCAGGTTTGGACTAGCGGGGAATGAGCAGTTCTTC,CASRFGLAGNEQFF
NA,TRBV4-3,TRBJ2-1,NA,TGCGCCAGCAGCCAAGATTGGAGCGCGGGAAGGAACGCCTACAATGAGCAGTTCTTC,CASSQDWSAGRNAYNEQFF
few,TRBV4-1,TRBJ2-3,TRBD2,TGCGCCAGCAGCCAAGCGGGGGGTTCTAGCACAGATACGCAGTATTTT,CASSQAGGSSTDTQYF
NA,TRBV6-5,TRBJ2-3,TRBD1,TGTGCCAGCAGACGCCGACAGGGGCCCACAGATACGCAGTATTTT,CASRRRQGPTDTQYF
NA,TRBV3-1/TRBV3-2,TRBJ2-4,TRBD1,TGTGCCAGCAGCCAAGAGAGGGGACAGGGGCCGAGCCTAGCCAAAAACATTCAGTACTTC,CASSQERGQGPSLAKNIQYF
NA,TRBV7-9,TRBJ1-5,NA,TGTGCCAGCAGCTTGACGCAGGGGTCGGGGCAGCCCCAGCATTTT,CASSLTQGSGQPQHF
NA,TRBV4-3,TRBJ2-3,TRBD2,TGCGCCAGCAGCCAAGATTTTGCGGGGGGCCCAGGGGCCCGTAGCACAGATACGCAGTATTTT,CASSQDFAGGPGARSTDTQYF
NA,TRBV27,TRBJ2-3,TRBD1,TGTGCCAGCAGTTTATACACAGGGGGATTGCAGTATTTT,CASSLYTGGLQYF
once,TRBV20-1,TRBJ2-3,NA,TGCAGTGCTCCGCGGGGAGATACGCAGTATTTT,CSAPRGDTQYF
few,TRBV29-1,TRBJ2-7,TRBD2,TGCAGCGTCACCGGGACTAGCTTCATGCCCTACGAGCAGTACTTC,CSVTGTSFMPYEQYF
NA,TRBV4-2,TRBJ1-1,NA,TGTGCCAGCAGCCAAGAAGTCGGCAGGGGAACTGAAGCTTTCTTT,CASSQEVGRGTEAFF
NA,TRBV7-6,TRBJ2-7,NA,TGTGCCAGCAGCTTAACGAGCGGAATTTCGGGCGAGCAGTACTTC,CASSLTSGISGEQYF
NA,TRBV7-9,TRBJ1-2,NA,TGTGCCAGCAGCCCCGACATACTGACAGCTAACTATGGCTACACCTTC,CASSPDILTANYGYTF
NA,TRBV3-1/TRBV3-2,TRBJ1-3,NA,TGTGCCAGCAGCCGAGCAGGGCTCTCTGGAAACACCATATATTTT,CASSRAGLSGNTIYF
NA,TRBV28,TRBJ2-2,TRBD2,TGTGCCAGCAGGGCGGGAGGGCCTCAAACCGGGGAGCTGTTTTTT,CASRAGGPQTGELFF
NA,TRBV7-9,TRBJ2-7,NA,TGTGCCAGCAGCGATGAAGAGGAGTACGAGCAGTACTTC,CASSDEEEYEQYF
NA,TRBV13,TRBJ2-7,TRBD2,TGTGCCAGCAGCTTATGGGCTAGCGGGGGGTACGAGCAGTACTTC,CASSLWASGGYEQYF
NA,TRBV6-4,TRBJ2-2,TRBD1,TGTGCCAGCAGTGACGGGACAGCGAACACCGGGGAGCTGTTTTTT,CASSDGTANTGELFF
NA,TRBV5-1,TRBJ1-2,NA,TGCGCCAGCAGTTACGGACAAGGGTTCTATGGCTACACCTTC,CASSYGQGFYGYTF
NA,TRBV5-1,TRBJ2-1,TRBD2,TGCGCCAGCAGCTACGGGGAGGGCCAGCTGTTCTTC,CASSYGEGQLFF
NA,TRBV27,TRBJ2-5,NA,TGTGCCAGCAGTTTAAGAGGGCTTATAGAGACCCAGTACTTC,CASSLRGLIETQYF
NA,TRBV11-2,TRBJ2-5,TRBD1,TGTGCCAGCGGAAAACAGGGGTTGACCCAGTACTTC,CASGKQGLTQYF
NA,TRBV5-8,TRBJ2-7,NA,TGTGCCAGCAGACGAAGAGAGGGCACGGGGAGTGAGCAGTACTTC,CASRRREGTGSEQYF
NA,TRBV28,TRBJ1-2,TRBD1,TGTGCCAGCAGTTTCGACCAGGGGGCGGATGGCTACACCTTC,CASSFDQGADGYTF
NA,TRBV7-9,TRBJ2-7,TRBD1,TGTGCCAGCAGCTACTCTGGGACAGCGCTACGAGAGCAGTACTTC,CASSYSGTALREQYF
NA,TRBV7-6,TRBJ2-7,TRBD2,TGTGCCAGCAGCTTAGGCGGGGGGGCCAGCGAGCAGTACTTC,CASSLGGGASEQYF
NA,TRBV7-9,TRBJ2-7,NA,TGTGCCAGCAATACGTTGCTTTCGGGAACCTACGAGCAGTACTTC,CASNTLLSGTYEQYF
NA,TRBV19,TRBJ2-2,TRBD2,TGTGCCAGTAGTATACTGCGGGAGCTCGGCGGGGAGCTGTTTTTT,CASSILRELGGELFF
NA,TRBV6-5,TRBJ2-2,TRBD1,TGTGCCAGCAGTCCTGACAGGGGTGGGACCGGGGAGCTGTTTTTT,CASSPDRGGTGELFF
NA,TRBV19,TRBJ2-3,NA,TGTGCCAGTAGCCCCGGGGGACGGAGCTTCACAGATACGCAGTATTTT,CASSPGGRSFTDTQYF
NA,TRBV30,TRBJ1-1,NA,TGTGCCTGGAGTCGAGGTTTCGCTGAAGCTTTCTTT,CAWSRGFAEAFF
NA,TRBV4-3,TRBJ2-7,TRBD1,TGCGCCAGCAGCCAAGATCCGGGACAGACCTCCTACGAGCAGTACTTC,CASSQDPGQTSYEQYF
NA,TRBV19,TRBJ2-7,NA,TGTGCCAGTAGTATAGATCAGGCAAACGAGCAGTACTTC,CASSIDQANEQYF
NA,TRBV18,TRBJ1-5,NA,TGTGCCAGCTCACCGTCAGGGGGCAATCAGCCCCAGCATTTT,CASSPSGGNQPQHF
NA,TRBV10-1,TRBJ2-2,NA,TGCGCCAGCAGCCAGGGTGGACGGACCGGGGAGCTGTTTTTT,CASSQGGRTGELFF
NA,TRBV30,TRBJ2-3,NA,TGTGCCTGGAGTGTGAGGGCAGGGGCAGATACGCAGTATTTT,CAWSVRAGADTQYF
NA,TRBV5-1,TRBJ1-1,NA,TGCGCCAGCAGCTTGGCCGGGGGAAGGAACACTGAAGCTTTCTTT,CASSLAGGRNTEAFF
NA,TRBV3-1/TRBV3-2,TRBJ2-7,TRBD2,TGTGCCAGCAGCCGAGGACTAGAGTACTACGAGCAGTACTTC,CASSRGLEYYEQYF
NA,TRBV5-1,TRBJ2-7,TRBD1,TGCGCCAGCAGCAAGGACAGGGGGGATAGGAGCTCCTACGAGCAGTACTTC,CASSKDRGDRSSYEQYF
NA,TRBV5-8,TRBJ2-1,TRBD2,TGTGCCAGCAGCTCCGGGACTATGAGCTCCTACAATGAGCAGTTCTTC,CASSSGTMSSYNEQFF